This T cell receptor (beta chain) came from a study of Ad26.COV2.S vaccination and SARS-CoV-2 variants. Study at large: Doses of Ad26.COV2.S were injected into muscle once or twice, 56 days apart. Study-wide findings and caveats: There was a possibility that the TCR breadth and depth analyses underestimated total T cell responses. Those who received the vaccine showed greater spike-specific TCR breadth than those given placebo.

Produced via immunoSEQ multiplex PCR; TCRdb's table is partial and in-frame only. Found here are hundreds of thousands of clones, around 90% of them singletons; the top ten hold about 1.5%. Details on this clone: Its antigen is not known.

Treatment specified: about 20 received Ad26.COV2.S at low or high dose, single or two shots; 5 received placebo; per-sample allocation not given. It was on day 63 after the first vaccine or placebo injection that samples were taken. The sequencing here drew on peripheral blood, taken in a trial of Ad26.COV2.S vaccine versus placebo. The receptor's source is a person between 18 and 60 years old who received the Ad26.COV2.S COVID-19 vaccine or a placebo.

In nucleotides, the CDR3 is TGCAGCGGGCAGGGGCCAGGAGATACGCAGTATTTT. Its protein is CSGQGPGDTQYF. The chain employs TRBV29-1 and TRBJ2-3; D perhaps matches TRBD1 (6 bases). Per germline, CDR1 SQVTM and CDR2 ANQGSEA. Deletions cut 7 bases from V and 5 bases from J, with 13 bases between. The CDR3 extends over 12 amino acids.